This passage covers 32 T cell receptor beta chains from one sample sequenced in a study of cytomegalovirus exposure and HLA in healthy donors. Researchers ran the PCR with 60 Vbeta and 13 Jbeta primers. This table comes from immunoSEQ multiplex PCR, and its TCRdb copy is limited to in-frame clones, with some not included. The data contain about 160,000 clones, 65% to 85% of them singletons. Sequencing was carried out using PBMCs. The receptors originated from a male donor in good health and CMV-seropositive.

This chain joins TRBV5-8 and TRBJ2-6, with 9 nucleotides matching TRBD1. From germline, CDR1 is SGHTS and CDR2 YDEGEE. The CDR3 runs 18 residues. V gave up 4 bases and J gave up 0 bases; unmatched junction bases: 8. Written as DNA, the CDR3 is TGTGCCAGCAGCCCAGGGGGACAGGGATACTCTGGGGCCAACGTCCTGACTTTC. Protein: CASSPGGQGYSGANVLTF.

The chain joins TRBV5-8 to TRBJ2-5, with a possible D match to TRBD1 (6 bases). The V end was cut by 4 bases, the J end by 5 bases, with 12 bases between. This CDR3 is 13 amino acids long. Germline V gene data show CDR1 as SGHTS and CDR2 as YDEGEE. The CDR3 is CASSRQVTETQYF. The CDR3 DNA reads as TGTGCCAGCAGCCGACAGGTAACGGAGACCCAGTACTTC.

The chain couples TRBV27 to TRBJ2-1; D is undetermined. This CDR3 has 14 amino acids. V lost 3 bases to trimming and J lost 7 bases, with 13 bases between them. Germline CDR1 MNHEY, CDR2 SMNVEV (reference sequence). CDR3: CASSLSGIRNEQFF. The CDR3 coding sequence is TGTGCCAGCAGTTTGTCGGGTATTAGGAATGAGCAGTTCTTC.

V is TRBV19 and J is TRBJ2-7; TRBD2 matches at 12 bases. J was trimmed by 3 bases and V by 7 bases; bases with no gene match: 19. Germline CDR1 reads LNHDA; CDR2 reads SQIVND (reference sequence). The CDR3 is 19 residues long. CDR3 loop: CASKGRKTSGSSYIYEQYF. As DNA, the CDR3 is TGTGCCAGTAAGGGAAGGAAGACTAGCGGGAGCTCCTACATCTACGAGCAGTACTTC. The full variable domain, rest sourced from reference TRBV19 and TRBJ2-7, is DGGITQSPKYLFRKEGQNVTLSCEQNLNHDAMYWYRQDPGQGLRLIYYSQIVNDFQKGDIAEGYSVSREKKESFPLTVTSAQKNPTAFYLCASKGRKTSGSSYIYEQYFGPGTRLTVT.

This rearrangement joins TRBV6-5 to TRBJ2-5, with 14 nucleotides matching TRBD2. TRBJ2-7 matches the DNA end more closely, so the J call is doubtful. This CDR3 is built from 15 residues. The germline CDR1 and CDR2 sequences are MNHEY and SVGAGI. The CDR3 loop is CASSLGTSGSYEQYF. CDR3 bases: TGTGCCAGCAGTTTGGGGACTAGCGGGAGCTACGAGCAGTACTTC.

This clone came up once. This chain links TRBV28 with TRBJ1-2; TRBD1 is a possible D gene (5 bases). The germline V gene encodes CDR1 MDHEN and CDR2 SYDVKM. V was cut by 5 bases and J by 6 bases, with 16 bases left in between. The CDR3 extends over 14 amino acids. The CDR3 protein is CASSPRLDSHGYTF. The CDR3 DNA sequence: TGTGCCAGCAGTCCGCGACTAGACAGCCATGGCTACACCTTC.

This clone appeared once. The chain couples TRBV5-1 to TRBJ1-1; 8 nucleotides agree with TRBD1. CDR1 is SGHRS, CDR2 YFSETQ, per germline. Germline trimming cut 2 bases from V and 1 base from J; bases unmatched to any gene: 13. This CDR3 is built from 18 residues. CDR3 bases: TGCGCCAGCAGCTTTCACGGACAGGGCCTGGAGTGGAACACTGAAGCTTTCTTT. Translating gives CASSFHGQGLEWNTEAFF.

The V and J genes are TRBV27 and TRBJ2-7; weak D call: TRBD1 (5 bases). Germline CDR1 is MNHEY and CDR2 is SMNVEV (reference sequence). This CDR3 has 14 residues. The V end lost 7 bases, the J end lost 0 bases, and 13 bases lay between the germline ends. This chain's CDR3 is CASTTGGNSYEQYF. The CDR3 nucleotides read TGTGCCAGCACCACAGGTGGGAACTCCTACGAGCAGTACTTC.

V gene TRBV7-9 combines with J gene TRBJ2-3; no reliable D call. The CDR3 extends over 13 amino acids. The V end lost 5 bases, the J end lost 3 bases, and 9 bases lay between the germline ends. Germline CDR1 reads SEHNR; CDR2 reads FQNEAQ (reference sequence). The CDR3 DNA reads TGTGCCAGCAGCCCCAAAGAGACAGATACGCAGTATTTT. Encoded protein: CASSPKETDTQYF.

V usage is TRBV10-2 and J usage is TRBJ1-1; 9 bases are a match to TRBD1. The ends lost 6 bases at V and 0 bases at J; junction bases unmatched: 5. This CDR3 is 15 amino acids long. Looked up from germline, CDR1 is WSHSY and CDR2 is SAAADI. Here the CDR3 reads CASRGTGPMNTEAFF. The CDR3 bases are TGCGCCAGCAGGGGGACAGGGCCCATGAACACTGAAGCTTTCTTT.

This clone was seen only a few times. This chain links TRBV7-9 with TRBJ1-3; perhaps TRBD1 as D (6 bases). Per germline, CDR1 SEHNR and CDR2 FQNEAQ (reference sequence). The CDR3 runs to 18 residues. Trimming cost V 3 bases and J 0 bases, with 18 bases left between them. For the CDR3, the DNA is TGTGCCAGCAGCTTGACGAGGGGGACATTTGGCTCTGGAAACACCATATATTTT. Encoded protein: CASSLTRGTFGSGNTIYF.

The V gene is TRBV6-4, the J gene TRBJ1-1, with D maybe TRBD1 (6 bases). Germline V gene data show CDR1 as MRHNA and CDR2 as SNTAGT. Trimming took off 5 bases at V and 4 bases at J, with 11 bases between the two ends. This CDR3 region has 13 residues. Written as DNA, the CDR3 is TGTGCCAGCAGTCGTTCAGGGGTCACTGAAGCTTTCTTT. Residues: CASSRSGVTEAFF.

This CDR3 is CASSAYIQGAGGYTF. CDR3 nucleotides: TGTGCCAGCAGCGCTTATATCCAGGGGGCAGGTGGCTACACCTTC. The chain combines TRBV11-1 with TRBJ1-2; 8 nucleotides match TRBD1. Trimming at V came to 5 bases and at J to 7 bases, leaving 12 bases not matched to a gene. Germline V gene data show CDR1 as SGHAT and CDR2 as FQDESV (reference sequence). This CDR3 spans 15 amino acids. Full variable domain (missing parts from reference TRBV11-1 and TRBJ1-2): EAEVAQSPRYKITEKSQAVAFWCDPISGHATLYWYRQILGQGPELLVQFQDESVVDDSQLPKDRFSAERLKGVDSTLKIQPAELGDSAMYLCASSAYIQGAGGYTFGSGTRLTVV.

V usage is TRBV19 and J usage is TRBJ1-5, with TRBD1 matching 8 bases. The CDR3 spans 15 residues. CDR1 and CDR2 from the germline V gene are LNHDA and SQIVND (reference sequence). V lost 7 bases to trimming and J lost 2 bases; unmatched junction nucleotides: 7. The CDR3 loop is CASKSDRGGNQPQHF. The DNA of the CDR3 is TGTGCCAGTAAATCCGACAGGGGCGGCAATCAGCCCCAGCATTTT.

The rearrangement uses TRBV7-6 and TRBJ2-7; D might be TRBD2 (6 bases). The CDR3 is made up of 15 amino acids. Trimming removed 5 bases from V and 2 bases from J, with 16 bases in between. The germline V gene encodes CDR1 SGHVS and CDR2 FNYEAQ. CDR3 in amino acids: CASSLEGKGTYEQYF. DNA of the CDR3: TGTGCCAGCAGCCTGGAGGGGAAGGGGACCTACGAGCAGTACTTC.

The chain couples TRBV5-6 to TRBJ2-2; maybe TRBD2 (6 bases). V shed 7 bases and J shed 5 bases, with 18 bases lying between them. The CDR3 has 15 amino acids. Germline CDR1 SGHDT, CDR2 YYEEEE. In DNA, the CDR3 is TGTGCCAGCCATTTGGAGGGAAGGTGGACCGGGGAGCTGTTTTTT. Translating gives CASHLEGRWTGELFF.

The chain is built from TRBV6-5 and TRBJ2-3; D is perhaps TRBD2 (6 bases). This CDR3 region has 14 residues. Germline CDR1 MNHEY, CDR2 SVGAGI. Trimming left V 6 bases short and J 5 bases short, with 15 bases between. The CDR3 DNA reads as TGTGCCAGCAGGCTGGGGACTCTGGGAGATACGCAGTATTTT. This gives the protein CASRLGTLGDTQYF.

The rearrangement joins TRBV19 to TRBJ1-2; 8 bases align to TRBD1. CDR1 LNHDA and CDR2 SQIVND come from the germline V gene (reference sequence). This CDR3 is built from 14 residues. Unmatched junction bases numbered 5, after V lost 5 bases and J lost 3 bases. CDR3 bases: TGTGCCAGTAGTCCCTCGGACAGGGACTATGGCTACACCTTC. Translating it yields CASSPSDRDYGYTF.

This clone was observed once. This chain joins TRBV19 and TRBJ2-1; TRBD2 agrees at 8 bases. With 6 bases clipped from V and 4 bases from J, the junction kept 5 bases outside the gene matches. This CDR3 has 14 amino acids. Germline V gene lookup returns CDR1 LNHDA and CDR2 SQIVND (reference sequence). CDR3 nucleotides: TGTGCCAGTAGAGCGGGAGTGGGTTACAATGAGCAGTTCTTC. It encodes CASRAGVGYNEQFF.

This clone showed up just once. V gene TRBV28 combines with J gene TRBJ2-2; a possible D gene is TRBD1 (6 bases). The V gene lost 2 bases and the J gene lost 1 base, with 8 bases spanning the gap. Germline V lookup: CDR1 MDHEN, CDR2 SYDVKM. This CDR3 is 15 amino acids long. The CDR3 here is CASSLPGQNTGELFF. For the CDR3, the DNA is TGTGCCAGCAGTTTACCGGGACAGAACACCGGGGAGCTGTTTTTT.

The V and J genes are TRBV6-5 and TRBJ1-2, with D perhaps TRBD1 (6 bases). Trimming removed 5 bases from V and 8 bases from J, with 15 bases in between. This CDR3 region has 13 residues. From germline, CDR1 is MNHEY and CDR2 SVGAGI. CDR3: CASSRKTGVGYTF. CDR3 DNA: TGTGCCAGCAGTCGAAAGACAGGTGTCGGCTACACCTTC.

This chain joins TRBV4-3 and TRBJ1-4, with D possibly matching TRBD1 (6 bases). CDR1 is LGHNA and CDR2 is YSLEER in the germline V gene. The CDR3 is 15 amino acids. V dropped 1 base and J dropped 6 bases, with 12 bases sitting between them. CDR3 bases: TGCGCCAGCAGCCAAGTGGGAGGGGGGGATGAAAAACTGTTTTTT. Amino acids: CASSQVGGGDEKLFF.

This clone was observed once. This chain connects TRBV5-1 to TRBJ2-7; the match to TRBD2 covers 10 bases. The CDR3 extends over 14 amino acids. The germline gives CDR1 SGHRS, CDR2 YFSETQ. V shed 4 bases and J 5 bases; nucleotides not matched to a gene: 6. CDR3 bases: TGCGCCAGCAGCACCCTAGCGGGAGACGACGAGCAGTACTTC. This encodes CASSTLAGDDEQYF.

The V call is TRBV7-6, the J call TRBJ2-7; TRBD2 agrees at 10 bases. The ends lost 0 bases at V and 6 bases at J; junction bases unmatched: 20. The V gene's germline CDR1 is SGHVS and CDR2 FNYEAQ. This CDR3 comprises 20 residues. CDR3 sequence reads: CASSLAVGVGLAGERGEQYF. DNA of the CDR3: TGTGCCAGCAGCTTAGCGGTAGGCGTTGGGCTAGCGGGAGAAAGAGGCGAGCAGTACTTC.

The chain combines TRBV5-6 with TRBJ2-3; 9 bases line up with TRBD2. This CDR3 contains 16 residues. Germline V gives CDR1 SGHDT, CDR2 YYEEEE. With 0 bases clipped from V and 2 bases from J, the junction kept 4 bases outside the gene matches. CDR3 amino acids: CASSLVLAGTTDTQYF. As DNA, the CDR3 is TGTGCCAGCAGCTTGGTCCTAGCGGGGACCACAGATACGCAGTATTTT.

V usage is TRBV5-4 and J usage is TRBJ2-3; D possibly corresponds to TRBD1 (6 bases). This CDR3 has 15 residues. From germline, CDR1 is SGHNT and CDR2 YYREEE (reference sequence). The V end lost 1 base, the J end lost 2 bases, and 11 bases lay between the germline ends. CDR3 coding DNA: TGTGCCAGCAGCTTGACAGGGCCCTACACAGATACGCAGTATTTT. The encoded protein is CASSLTGPYTDTQYF. The full variable domain, completed using reference TRBV5-4 and TRBJ2-3, is ETGVTQSPTHLIKTRGQQVTLRCSSQSGHNTVSWYQQALGQGPQFIFQYYREEENGRGNFPPRFSGLQFPNYSSELNVNALELDDSALYLCASSLTGPYTDTQYFGPGTRLTVL.

J is TRBJ1-1 and V is TRBV14, with a possible D match to TRBD1 (5 bases). The ends were cut back, 3 bases at V and 1 base at J, with 18 bases in the middle. CDR3 length: 17 amino acids. Germline CDR1 SGHDN, CDR2 FVKESK. The CDR3 spells CASSQRGRGRENTEAFF. CDR3 coding DNA: TGTGCCAGCAGCCAGAGAGGACGGGGGAGGGAGAACACTGAAGCTTTCTTT.

Note on this clone: A junction end diverges from the germline sequence, so it may reflect a read error. This sequence joins TRBV7-9 and TRBJ2-6; perhaps TRBD1 as D (6 bases). CDR1 is SEHNR, CDR2 FQNEAQ, per germline (reference sequence). There are 18 residues in the CDR3. CDR3 DNA: TGTTCCAGCAGCCTACTTAGGGACACCGGCTCTGGGGCCAACGTCCTGACTTTC. Translation gives CSSSLLRDTGSGANVLTF.

The genes are TRBV13 and TRBJ2-7; TRBD1 matches 8 bases. The CDR3 consists of 13 residues. Germline loops: CDR1 PRHDT, CDR2 FYEKMQ (reference sequence). J gave up 6 bases and V 3 bases, and 4 bases lay outside the gene matches. The CDR3 loop is CASSFGQGFEQYF. CDR3 sequence (DNA): TGTGCCAGCAGCTTCGGACAGGGATTCGAGCAGTACTTC.

This clone was seen a few times. The rearrangement links TRBV5-1 to TRBJ2-4, with TRBD1 matching over 9 bases. V shed 4 bases, J shed 0 bases, and the junction held 8 bases outside the gene matches. Germline CDR1 is SGHRS and CDR2 is YFSETQ. This CDR3 is built from 17 residues. CDR3 sequence: CASSPRTGALAKNIQYF. The CDR3 region has the DNA TGCGCCAGCAGCCCGAGGACAGGGGCCCTAGCCAAAAACATTCAGTACTTC.

The chain joins TRBV4-1 to TRBJ1-1; 7 bases map to TRBD1. This CDR3 contains 19 residues. Germline CDR1 and CDR2: MGHRA and YSYEKL. The J segment lost 1 base and the V segment lost 3 bases, leaving 17 bases of the junction unmatched. The CDR3 loop reads CASSQAWTGPRRGNTEAFF. Written as DNA, the CDR3 is TGCGCCAGCAGCCAGGCCTGGACAGGACCCCGGCGTGGGAACACTGAAGCTTTCTTT.

In this sample, this clone turned up a few times. The chain carries TRBV11-3 and TRBJ2-7, with 7 bases lining up with TRBD2. In germline, CDR1 is SGHNT, CDR2 YENEEA. CDR3 size: 17 residues. Trimming removed 4 bases from V and 3 bases from J; junction bases left unmatched: 15. DNA for the CDR3: TGTGCCAGCAGCTCCACGGGGGGTAAGTCTGGTCGCTACGAGCAGTACTTC. Translating gives CASSSTGGKSGRYEQYF.